Below, 14 T cell receptor beta chains from the same sample are listed, as sequenced in a study of Graves' ophthalmopathy and Graves' hyperthyroidism. Scientists amplified the TCR beta CDR3 regions from RNA transcripts. Amplification began with first-round RT-PCR using HTBI primers, then second-round multiplex PCR was performed. TCRdb reprocessed the multiplex PCR reads with MiXCR, giving one entry per CDR3 protein. The sample carries about 410,000 distinct CDR3 sequences, roughly 18% recorded once. Input material: peripheral blood. These receptors came from a woman younger than 35 with Graves' ophthalmopathy.

This clonotype was observed at least ten times. The chain employs TRBV19 and TRBJ2-7; no clear D gene. Trimming took 3 bases from V and 4 from J, leaving 16 bases between them. The germline CDR1 and CDR2 sequences are LNHDA and SQIVND (reference sequence). The CDR3 consists of 15 residues. CDR3 nucleotides: TGTGCCAGTAGTATCGGCGGTGTTGGTGGGTACGAGCAGTACTTC. Translating gives CASSIGGVGGYEQYF. The variable domain in full, with the rest retrieved from reference TRBV19 and TRBJ2-7, is DGGITQSPKYLFRKEGQNVTLSCEQNLNHDAMYWYRQDPGQGLRLIYYSQIVNDFQKGDIAEGYSVSREKKESFPLTVTSAQKNPTAFYLCASSIGGVGGYEQYFGPGTRLTVT.

The V call is TRBV30, the J call TRBJ2-7; D unresolved. Trimming left V 0 bases short and J 5 bases short, with 11 bases between. Germline CDR1 and CDR2: GTSNPN and SVGIG (reference sequence). This CDR3 spans 13 amino acids. This CDR3 is CAWSVGPIHEQYF. The CDR3 nucleotides are TGTGCCTGGAGTGTAGGGCCGATTCACGAGCAGTACTTC.

This clonotype was seen ten or more times. V and J are TRBV12-3 or TRBV12-4 and TRBJ2-3, with no clear D. This CDR3 comprises 14 residues. With 5 bases removed from V and 6 bases from J, the gap between germline ends came to 15 bases. The CDR3 spells CASSPSGSLDTQYF. In nucleotides, the CDR3 is TGTGCCAGCAGTCCCAGTGGATCACTGGATACGCAGTATTTT.

This clonotype was recorded many times. The V gene is TRBV2, the J gene TRBJ1-5, with D hard to call. This CDR3 has 17 amino acids. Germline CDR1 and CDR2: SNHLY and FYNNEI. Trimming took 2 bases from V and 2 from J, leaving 16 bases between them. CDR3 nucleotides: TGTGCCAGCAGTGAACGGGGAGGGAAGGAGCGCAATCAGCCCCAGCATTTT. As protein: CASSERGGKERNQPQHF.

This clonotype was seen at least ten times. The chain employs TRBV6-1 and TRBJ1-5; 10 bases match TRBD1. CDR1 MNHNS and CDR2 SASEGT come from the germline V gene. This CDR3 has 16 residues. V dropped 3 bases and J dropped 4; count of bases not matched to a gene: 6. CDR3 nucleotides: TGTGCCAGCAGTGAGGGGACAGGGGTAGGGAATCAGCCCCAGCATTTT. Protein: CASSEGTGVGNQPQHF.

The V gene is TRBV18, the J gene TRBJ2-2; TRBD1 matches 7 bases. The CDR3 is 16 amino acids. Germline V gene data show CDR1 as KGHSH and CDR2 as LQKENI. V shed 5 bases and J 2 bases; nucleotides not matched to a gene: 8. CDR3 sequence reads: CASSSSRDRNTGELFF. In DNA form, the CDR3 reads TGTGCCAGCTCATCCAGCCGGGACAGAAACACCGGGGAGCTGTTTTTT.

This clonotype was counted many times. The chain has TRBV15 and TRBJ1-1; 9 bases agree with TRBD1. The CDR3 runs 17 residues. J gave up 1 base and V 0 bases, and 6 bases lay outside the gene matches. CDR1 LNHNV and CDR2 YYDKDF come from the germline V gene (reference sequence). The CDR3 DNA sequence: TGTGCCACCAGCAGAGATCGGGGACAGGGCCGGAACACTGAAGCTTTCTTT. This gives the protein CATSRDRGQGRNTEAFF.

V and J are TRBV6-2 or TRBV6-3 and TRBJ1-5; 8 bases fit TRBD1. Germline loops: CDR1 MNHEY, CDR2 SVGEGT. Germline trimming cut 4 bases from V and 9 bases from J; bases unmatched to any gene: 2. CDR3 length: 12 residues. In DNA form, the CDR3 reads TGTGCCAGCAGTTCCGGACAGGGGCCCCAGCATTTT. As protein: CASSSGQGPQHF.

This clonotype has at least ten counts. The chain employs TRBV25-1 and TRBJ2-7; 7 bases fit TRBD2. V lost 5 bases to trimming and J lost 6 bases; unmatched junction nucleotides: 4. Germline V gives CDR1 MGHDK, CDR2 SYGVNS. CDR3 length equals 12 residues. CDR3 DNA sequence: TGTGCCAGCAGTCTCGGGGGGATCGAGCAGTACTTC. Residues: CASSLGGIEQYF.

The chain is built from TRBV9 and TRBJ1-1; perhaps TRBD1 as D (6 bases). Germline V gene sequence: CDR1 SGDLS, CDR2 YYNGEE. V was clipped by 6 bases and J by 1 base, with 16 bases between them. This CDR3 region has 15 residues. CDR3 coding DNA: TGTGCCAGCACTAATACAGGGTCCGGGAACACTGAAGCTTTCTTT. Translation gives CASTNTGSGNTEAFF.

There are many counts of this clonotype. The chain couples TRBV20-1 to TRBJ1-5, with 9 bases fitting TRBD1. The CDR3 contains 18 residues. The germline V gene encodes CDR1 DFQATT and CDR2 SNEGSKA (reference sequence). With V trimmed by 0 bases and J by 6 bases, 15 bases remained unmatched. CDR3 amino acids: CSARDESRDRDWRQPQHF. CDR3 in DNA: TGCAGTGCTAGAGATGAGAGCCGGGACAGGGATTGGCGTCAGCCCCAGCATTTT.

There are many counts of this clonotype. The chain is built from TRBV5-1 and TRBJ1-2, with 10 bases aligning to TRBD1. The CDR3 consists of 15 residues. Looked up from germline, CDR1 is SGHRS and CDR2 is YFSETQ. Trimming at V came to 4 bases and at J to 4 bases, leaving 7 bases not matched to a gene. The CDR3 nucleotides are TGCGCCAGCAGCAGGGGACAGGGGTCTTCCTATGGCTACACCTTC. Translating gives CASSRGQGSSYGYTF.

The genes are TRBV5-1 and TRBJ2-5; a weak D match, TRBD1 (6 bases). The germline V gene has CDR1 SGHRS and CDR2 YFSETQ. V lost 4 bases, J lost 5 bases, and 12 bases lay in between. The CDR3 extends over 13 amino acids. The CDR3 sequence is CASSTDSSETQYF. The CDR3 coding sequence is TGCGCCAGCAGCACGGACAGTTCTGAGACCCAGTACTTC.

This clonotype was picked up many times. J is TRBJ2-2 and V is TRBV4-1, with TRBD2 as a possible D gene (5 bases). The CDR3 loop spans 16 amino acids. V was clipped by 1 base and J by 0 bases, with 9 bases between them. The germline CDR1 and CDR2 sequences are MGHRA and YSYEKL. The CDR3 reads CASSQVRGSNTGELFF. In DNA, the CDR3 is TGCGCCAGCAGCCAAGTACGGGGATCGAACACCGGGGAGCTGTTTTTT.